Sequencing of this TCR beta chain was carried out in a study of T-cell reconstitution after alpha-beta-depleted transplantation in children. V was trimmed by 6 bases and J by 6 bases, leaving 9 bases between them. Germline-derived CDR1 and CDR2 are DFQATT and SNEGSKA (reference sequence). This CDR3 has 10 amino acids. Preparing the TCRbeta library involved the use of unique molecular identifiers. TCRdb fed the PCR reads into MiXCR, producing one record per CDR3 protein. The repertoire includes 350,000 to 400,000 distinct CDR3 sequences, 13% of them detected once, and about 3.9% sits in the top ten. This clonotype has a count of ten or more.

Source: PBMCs, taken from the stem cell graft. The origin of this receptor is a human donor who donated a stem cell graft to a child with Fanconi anemia. This chain links TRBV20-1 with TRBJ2-7; no clear D. CDR3 residues: CSAGDLEQYF. The CDR3, as DNA: TGCAGTGCAGGTGATCTCGAGCAGTACTTC.